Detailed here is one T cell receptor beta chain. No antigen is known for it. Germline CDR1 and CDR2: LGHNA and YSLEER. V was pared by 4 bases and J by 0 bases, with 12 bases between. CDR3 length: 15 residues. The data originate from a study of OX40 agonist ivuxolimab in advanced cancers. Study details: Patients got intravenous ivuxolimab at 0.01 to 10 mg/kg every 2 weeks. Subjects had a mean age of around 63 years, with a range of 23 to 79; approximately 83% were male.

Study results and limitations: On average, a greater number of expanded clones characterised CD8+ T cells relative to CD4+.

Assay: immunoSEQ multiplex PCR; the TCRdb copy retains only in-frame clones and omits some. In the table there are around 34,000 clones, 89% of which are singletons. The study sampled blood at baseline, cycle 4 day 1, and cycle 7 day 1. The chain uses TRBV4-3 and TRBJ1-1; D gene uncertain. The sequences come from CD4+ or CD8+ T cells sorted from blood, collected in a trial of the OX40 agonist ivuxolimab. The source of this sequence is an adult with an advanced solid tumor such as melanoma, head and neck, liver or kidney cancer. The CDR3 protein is CASSPYVTVNTEAFF. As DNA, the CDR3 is TGCGCCAGCAGCCCCTATGTTACAGTGAACACTGAAGCTTTCTTT.